This T cell receptor beta chain was sequenced during a study of graft-versus-host responses after intestinal transplantation. As for the study in general: All of the recipients had induction that used anti-thymocyte globulin, then tacrolimus and steroids for three to four years.

V was cut by 5 bases and J by 2 bases, with 20 bases left in between. The CDR3 is 17 amino acids. Looked up from germline, CDR1 is MNHEY and CDR2 is SMNVEV (reference sequence). On this clone itself: No antigen is known for it.

Profiled with immunoSEQ multiplex PCR; TCRdb holds only in-frame clones, not every one. The data show tens of thousands of clones, more than 85% seen once. Overall study findings and caveats: Levels of circulating GvH clones at their peak were associated with early post-transplant HvG declines. GvH clones were identified in recipient marrow, with some first appearing in ileum or blood.

The chain couples TRBV27 to TRBJ2-3; D might be TRBD2 (7 bases). The sequence was collected from a human donor who received an intestinal transplant. The sequences come from unstimulated CD8+ T cells sorted from spleen or lymph node cells, collected before intestinal transplant. Written as DNA, the CDR3 is TGTGCCAGCAGTCATGAGACAGGCGGGGGTTTCACAGATACGCAGTATTTT. Translation gives CASSHETGGGFTDTQYF.